This T cell receptor (beta chain) was captured by sequencing in a study of cytomegalovirus exposure and HLA in healthy donors. The PCR employed 60 Vbeta primers together with 13 Jbeta primers. Profiling relied on immunoSEQ multiplex PCR, and the TCRdb table lists in-frame clones only, not all of them. The data contain more than 110,000 clones, 65% to 90% of them seen just once; the ten biggest clones take up over 0.95%. About this clone itself: Its antigen is unidentified.

CDR1 GTSNPN and CDR2 SVGIG come from the germline V gene (reference sequence). V lost 4 bases and J lost 4; bases outside the gene matches: 5. The CDR3 sequence is 14 residues long. Study-wide points: In an earlier analysis, about 87% or about 30%: the productive usage of most TCR beta V segments.

Sequenced input: PBMCs. The rearrangement joins TRBV30 to TRBJ2-2, with 8 bases lining up with TRBD1. This sequence originates from a female donor in good health and CMV-seronegative. This CDR3 is CAWTRQGSTGELFF. The CDR3 coding sequence is TGTGCCTGGACTAGACAGGGGAGCACCGGGGAGCTGTTTTTT.